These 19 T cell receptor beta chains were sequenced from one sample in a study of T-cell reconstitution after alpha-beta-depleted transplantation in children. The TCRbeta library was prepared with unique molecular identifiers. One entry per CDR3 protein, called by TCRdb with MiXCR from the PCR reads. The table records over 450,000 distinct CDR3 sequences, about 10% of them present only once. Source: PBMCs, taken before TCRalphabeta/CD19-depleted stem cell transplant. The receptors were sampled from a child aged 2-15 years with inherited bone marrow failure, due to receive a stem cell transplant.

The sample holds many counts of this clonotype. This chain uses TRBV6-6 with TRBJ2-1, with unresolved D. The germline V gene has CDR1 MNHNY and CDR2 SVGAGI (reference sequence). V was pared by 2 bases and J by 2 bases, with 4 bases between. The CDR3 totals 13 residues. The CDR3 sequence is CASSYIPYNEQFF. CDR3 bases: TGTGCCAGCAGTTACATCCCCTACAATGAGCAGTTCTTC.

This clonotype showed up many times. The CDR3 region has the DNA TGCAGTGCTAGAGGGACAGCCTTGGCCTACGAGCAGTACTTC. This codes for CSARGTALAYEQYF. This chain joins TRBV20-1 and TRBJ2-7, with a possible D match to TRBD1 (6 bases). The length of the CDR3 is 14 residues. Germline V gene sequence: CDR1 DFQATT, CDR2 SNEGSKA (reference sequence). The germline V and J ends were trimmed by 1 base and 2 bases, with 12 bases remaining between them.

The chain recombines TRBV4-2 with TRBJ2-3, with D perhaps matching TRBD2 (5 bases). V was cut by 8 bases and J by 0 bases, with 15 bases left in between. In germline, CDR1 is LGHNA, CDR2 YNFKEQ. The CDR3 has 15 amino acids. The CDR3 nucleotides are TGTGCCAGCGAAGATATTAGCGATAGCACAGATACGCAGTATTTT. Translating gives CASEDISDSTDTQYF.

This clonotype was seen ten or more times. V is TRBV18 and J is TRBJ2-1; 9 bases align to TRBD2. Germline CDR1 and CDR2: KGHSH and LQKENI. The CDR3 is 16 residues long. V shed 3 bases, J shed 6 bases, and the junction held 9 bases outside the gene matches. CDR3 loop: CASSPFLAGDGNEQFF. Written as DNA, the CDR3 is TGTGCCAGCTCACCCTTTTTAGCGGGAGACGGCAATGAGCAGTTCTTC.

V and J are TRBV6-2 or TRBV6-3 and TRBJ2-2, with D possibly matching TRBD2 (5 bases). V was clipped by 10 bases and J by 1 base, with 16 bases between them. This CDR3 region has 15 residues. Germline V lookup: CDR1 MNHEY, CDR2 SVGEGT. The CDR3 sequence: CANPGCVRNTGELFF. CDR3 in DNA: TGTGCCAACCCGGGATGTGTCCGGAACACCGGGGAGCTGTTTTTT.

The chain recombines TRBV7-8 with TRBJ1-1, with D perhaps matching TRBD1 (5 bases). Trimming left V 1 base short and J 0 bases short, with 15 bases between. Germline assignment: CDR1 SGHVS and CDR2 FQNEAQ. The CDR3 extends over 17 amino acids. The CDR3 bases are TGTGCCAGCAGCTTAGAAAGCTGGGGGTTTATGAACACTGAAGCTTTCTTT. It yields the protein CASSLESWGFMNTEAFF. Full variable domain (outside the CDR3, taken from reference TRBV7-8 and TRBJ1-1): GAGVSQSPRYKVAKRGQDVALRCDPISGHVSLFWYQQALGQGPEFLTYFQNEAQLDKSGLPSDRFFAERPEGSVSTLKIQRTQQEDSAVYLCASSLESWGFMNTEAFFGQGTRLTVV.

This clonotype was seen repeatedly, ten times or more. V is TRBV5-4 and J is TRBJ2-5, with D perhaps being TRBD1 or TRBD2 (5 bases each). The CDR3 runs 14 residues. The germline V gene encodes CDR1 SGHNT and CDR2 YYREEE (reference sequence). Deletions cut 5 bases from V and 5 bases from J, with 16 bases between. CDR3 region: CASRSWGSRETQYF. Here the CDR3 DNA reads TGTGCCAGCAGGTCCTGGGGGTCCCGGGAGACCCAGTACTTC. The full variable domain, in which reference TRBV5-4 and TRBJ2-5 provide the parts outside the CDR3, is ETGVTQSPTHLIKTRGQQVTLRCSSQSGHNTVSWYQQALGQGPQFIFQYYREEENGRGNFPPRFSGLQFPNYSSELNVNALELDDSALYLCASRSWGSRETQYFGPGTRLLVL.

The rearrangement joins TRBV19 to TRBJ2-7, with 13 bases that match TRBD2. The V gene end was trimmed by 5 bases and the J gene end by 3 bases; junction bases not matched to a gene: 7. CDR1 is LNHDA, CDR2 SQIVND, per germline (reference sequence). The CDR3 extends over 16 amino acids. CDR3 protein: CASSVAGTSGIYEQYF. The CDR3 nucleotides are TGTGCCAGTAGTGTCGCCGGGACTAGCGGGATCTACGAGCAGTACTTC.

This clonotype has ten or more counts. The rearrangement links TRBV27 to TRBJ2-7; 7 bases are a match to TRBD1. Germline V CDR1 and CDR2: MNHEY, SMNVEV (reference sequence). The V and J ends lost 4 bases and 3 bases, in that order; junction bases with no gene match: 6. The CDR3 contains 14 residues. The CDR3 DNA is TGTGCCAGCAGTTATTCGGGACAGAACTACGAGCAGTACTTC. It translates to CASSYSGQNYEQYF.

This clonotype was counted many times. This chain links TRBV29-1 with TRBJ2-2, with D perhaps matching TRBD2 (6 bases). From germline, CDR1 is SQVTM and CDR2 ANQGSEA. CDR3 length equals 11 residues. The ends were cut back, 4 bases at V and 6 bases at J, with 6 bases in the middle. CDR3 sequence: CSVGDSGELFF. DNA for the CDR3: TGCAGCGTTGGGGACTCCGGGGAGCTGTTTTTT.

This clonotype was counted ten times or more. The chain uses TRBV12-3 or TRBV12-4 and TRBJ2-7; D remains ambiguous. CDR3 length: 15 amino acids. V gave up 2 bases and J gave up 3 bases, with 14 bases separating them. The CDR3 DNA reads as TGTGCCAGCAGTTTAAGGTCCGGTTGGGGCTACGAGCAGTACTTC. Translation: CASSLRSGWGYEQYF.

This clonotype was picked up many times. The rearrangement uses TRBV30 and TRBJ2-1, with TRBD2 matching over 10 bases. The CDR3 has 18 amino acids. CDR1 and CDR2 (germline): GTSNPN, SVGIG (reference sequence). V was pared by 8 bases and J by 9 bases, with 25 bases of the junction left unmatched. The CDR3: CALSPLGTSESRASEQFF. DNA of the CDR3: TGTGCCCTAAGTCCCCTCGGGACTAGCGAGTCCCGAGCTAGTGAGCAGTTCTTC. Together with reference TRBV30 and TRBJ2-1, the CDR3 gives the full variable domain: SQTIHQWPATLVQPVGSPLSLECTVEGTSNPNLYWYRQAAGRGLQLLFYSVGIGQISSEVPQNLSASRPQDRQFILSSKKLLLSDSGFYLCALSPLGTSESRASEQFFGPGTRLTVL.

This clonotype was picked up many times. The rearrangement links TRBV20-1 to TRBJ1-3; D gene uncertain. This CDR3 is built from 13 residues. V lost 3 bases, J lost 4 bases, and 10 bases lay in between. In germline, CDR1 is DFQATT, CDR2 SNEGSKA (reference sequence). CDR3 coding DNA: TGCAGTGCTAGGAACAGCAGGGGAAACACCATATATTTT. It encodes CSARNSRGNTIYF.

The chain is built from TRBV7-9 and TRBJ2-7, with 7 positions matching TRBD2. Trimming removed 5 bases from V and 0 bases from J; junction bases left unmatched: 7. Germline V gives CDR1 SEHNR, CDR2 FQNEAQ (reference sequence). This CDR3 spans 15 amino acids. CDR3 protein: CASSPTSRSSYEQYF. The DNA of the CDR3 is TGTGCCAGCAGCCCGACTAGCAGGAGCTCCTACGAGCAGTACTTC.

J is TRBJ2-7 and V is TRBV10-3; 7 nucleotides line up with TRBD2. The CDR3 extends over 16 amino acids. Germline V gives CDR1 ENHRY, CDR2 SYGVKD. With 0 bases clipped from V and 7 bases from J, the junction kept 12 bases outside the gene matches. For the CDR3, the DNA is TGTGCCATCAGTGAGTCGAAGGGGCCTAGCGGACGGGAGCAGTACTTC. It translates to CAISESKGPSGREQYF.

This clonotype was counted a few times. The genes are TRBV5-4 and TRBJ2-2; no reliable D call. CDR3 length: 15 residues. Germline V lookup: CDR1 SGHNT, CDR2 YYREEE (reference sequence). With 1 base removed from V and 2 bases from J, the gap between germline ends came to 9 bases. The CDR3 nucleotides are TGTGCCAGCAGCTTGAGGCAGAAAAACACCGGGGAGCTGTTTTTT. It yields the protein CASSLRQKNTGELFF.

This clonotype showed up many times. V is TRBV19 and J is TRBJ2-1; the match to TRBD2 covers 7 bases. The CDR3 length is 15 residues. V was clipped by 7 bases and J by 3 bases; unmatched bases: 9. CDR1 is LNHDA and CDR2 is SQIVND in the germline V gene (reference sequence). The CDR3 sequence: CASTPPWGGYNEQFF. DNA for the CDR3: TGTGCCAGTACCCCCCCTTGGGGGGGCTACAATGAGCAGTTCTTC.

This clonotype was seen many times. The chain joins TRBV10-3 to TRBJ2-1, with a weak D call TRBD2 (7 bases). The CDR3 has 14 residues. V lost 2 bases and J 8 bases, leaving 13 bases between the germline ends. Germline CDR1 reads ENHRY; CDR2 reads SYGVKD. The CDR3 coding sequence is TGTGCCATCAGTGAGGGACAGACTAGCCATGAGCAGTTCTTC. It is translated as CAISEGQTSHEQFF.

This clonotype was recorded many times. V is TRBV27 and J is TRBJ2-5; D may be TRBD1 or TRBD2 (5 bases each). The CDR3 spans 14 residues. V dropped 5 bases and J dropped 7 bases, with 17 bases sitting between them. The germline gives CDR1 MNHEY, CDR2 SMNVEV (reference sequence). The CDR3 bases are TGTGCCAGCAGTCCAGGGAGTCTCCTAGGGACCCAGTACTTC. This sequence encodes CASSPGSLLGTQYF.